This T cell receptor beta chain was found in a study of monozygotic twins with inflammatory bowel disease. Via template switching, UMIs carrying a 6-nucleotide sample barcode were introduced. Following a re-call of the 5' RACE reads, TCRdb has one entry per CDR3 protein and lacks DNA. Here the sample table reports some 83,000 distinct CDR3 sequences. CDR3 size: 14 residues. Germline CDR1 SGHDT, CDR2 YYEEEE. The source is a human donor with ulcerative colitis or Crohn's disease, or a healthy co-twin of an affected twin (not recorded which). The rearrangement joins TRBV5-6 to TRBJ2-1. Specimen: blood. The CDR3 reads CASSLESSYNELFF.